The 11 T cell receptor beta chains presented below share a single source sample, sequenced in a study of blood T cell repertoires in COVID-19. The data were produced by immunoSEQ multiplex PCR, yet TCRdb's version contains in-frame clones alone and is incomplete. Among 250,000 to 350,000 clones listed, nearly 90% were seen once. Sequencing was carried out using PBMCs or T cells enriched from blood (not recorded which). The receptors stem from a woman in her 30s who had recovered from COVID-19.

J is TRBJ1-2 and V is TRBV2; 9 bases align to TRBD1. The J segment lost 4 bases and the V segment lost 7 bases, leaving 4 bases of the junction unmatched. Germline assignment: CDR1 SNHLY and CDR2 FYNNEI. This CDR3 comprises 13 residues. CDR3 sequence reads: CASNPTGGYGYTF. DNA for the CDR3: TGTGCCAGCAACCCGACAGGGGGCTATGGCTACACCTTC.

The CDR3 sequence: CASSFLSGRENGYTF. The CDR3 nucleotides read TGTGCCAGCAGCTTCCTCTCAGGGAGGGAAAATGGCTACACCTTC. The gene calls are TRBV5-4 and TRBJ1-2, with D possibly matching TRBD1 (5 bases). CDR3 length equals 15 residues. Germline values: CDR1 SGHNT, CDR2 YYREEE (reference sequence). The V gene lost 2 bases and the J gene lost 6 bases, with 17 bases spanning the gap.

The V gene is TRBV5-1, the J gene TRBJ1-2; D unclear. CDR3 size: 11 residues. V lost 6 bases and J 5 bases, leaving 8 bases between the germline ends. The germline V gene encodes CDR1 SGHRS and CDR2 YFSETQ. The DNA of the CDR3 is TGCGCCAGCACTGGACTTTATGGCTACACCTTC. The encoded protein is CASTGLYGYTF.

This clone showed up just once. The chain recombines TRBV2 with TRBJ1-4; 7 nucleotides line up with TRBD1. CDR3 length: 15 amino acids. With 3 bases clipped from V and 2 bases from J, the junction kept 3 bases outside the gene matches. Germline-derived CDR1 and CDR2 are SNHLY and FYNNEI. The CDR3: CASSETGTTNEKLFF. The CDR3 DNA follows: TGTGCCAGCAGTGAGACAGGGACCACTAATGAAAAACTGTTTTTT.

The chain combines TRBV30 with TRBJ1-4; unclear D gene. Germline V gives CDR1 GTSNPN, CDR2 SVGIG (reference sequence). Trimming took 1 base from V and 7 from J, leaving 7 bases between them. The CDR3 has 12 amino acids. CDR3 region: CAWSAYREKLFF. CDR3 DNA sequence: TGTGCCTGGAGTGCGTATCGTGAAAAACTGTTTTTT.

Here the CDR3 DNA reads TGTGCCACCAGTAAGGACAGGGACTATGGCTACACCTTC. Translation: CATSKDRDYGYTF. The V and J genes are TRBV24-1 and TRBJ1-2, with 8 bases aligning to TRBD1. Germline CDR1 KGHDR, CDR2 SFDVKD. Germline trimming cut 6 bases from V and 3 bases from J; bases unmatched to any gene: 2. The CDR3 length is 13 residues.

The gene calls are TRBV6-1 and TRBJ1-1; TRBD1 might be the D (5 bases). From germline, CDR1 is MNHNS and CDR2 SASEGT. The CDR3 has 13 amino acids. V was clipped by 1 base and J by 6 bases, with 9 bases between them. The CDR3 here is CASSEGRVSEAFF. For the CDR3, the DNA is TGTGCCAGCAGTGAAGGCAGGGTGTCTGAAGCTTTCTTT.

V and J are TRBV29-1 and TRBJ2-1; 7 positions match TRBD1. V lost 3 bases to trimming and J lost 3 bases; unmatched junction nucleotides: 8. Germline loops: CDR1 SQVTM, CDR2 ANQGSEA. This CDR3 region has 15 residues. CDR3: CSVEFPAGGYNEQFF. The CDR3 DNA is TGCAGCGTTGAGTTTCCGGCAGGGGGCTACAATGAGCAGTTCTTC.

The rearrangement joins TRBV13 to TRBJ2-3; D may be TRBD2 (6 bases). Germline CDR1 reads PRHDT; CDR2 reads FYEKMQ (reference sequence). The CDR3 consists of 15 residues. V lost 6 bases and J lost 4, with 17 bases in between. The CDR3 here is CASSPRDDRPDTQYF. Written as DNA, the CDR3 is TGTGCCAGCAGTCCGCGGGACGACCGGCCAGATACGCAGTATTTT.

The rearrangement uses TRBV6-2 or TRBV6-3 and TRBJ2-5, with 12 nucleotides matching TRBD2. Unmatched junction bases numbered 5, after V lost 2 bases and J lost 4 bases. CDR3 length: 16 amino acids. Germline lookup yields CDR1 MNHEY and CDR2 SVGEGT. CDR3 nucleotide sequence: TGTGCCAGCAGTTACGGACTAGCGGGAACTAGAGAGACCCAGTACTTC. Residues: CASSYGLAGTRETQYF.

The V and J genes are TRBV27 and TRBJ1-4; 8 bases map to TRBD1. Germline V gene sequence: CDR1 MNHEY, CDR2 SMNVEV (reference sequence). The trim removed 6 bases at V and 2 bases at J, leaving 5 bases unmatched. This CDR3 region has 15 residues. The CDR3 is CASSPGGRTNEKLFF. CDR3 nucleotide sequence: TGTGCCAGCAGCCCAGGGGGCCGCACTAATGAAAAACTGTTTTTT.